Sequencing of this TCR beta chain was carried out in a study of shared clonotypes between healthy human individuals. Whole-study context: The people who gave samples were a couple of women and a few men aged 18 to 49. General observations from the study: An expected dependence of interdonor clonotype sharing on sequencing depth was noted.

The replicate PCRs on unsorted PBMC were given about 0.3 ug DNA, which is 25,000 to 35,000 T cell genomes. Repertoires were generated with immunoSEQ multiplex PCR, while TCRdb's copy carries only in-frame clones and drops some. The sample includes some 470,000 clones, over 65% of them seen just once. Germline CDR1 MDHEN, CDR2 SYDVKM. Trimming took 4 bases from V and 5 from J; bases not matched to a gene: 10. CDR3 length: 15 amino acids. About this clone: Its antigen is unidentified.

The clonotype originates from a middle-aged woman in good health. Some clones in this sample may be carry-over from other donors' samples. The sequenced sample was PBMCs. The chain carries TRBV28 and TRBJ2-5; 7 nucleotides line up with TRBD1. The CDR3 sequence: CASSSGQNNRETQYF. DNA for the CDR3: TGTGCCAGCAGTTCGGGACAGAACAATCGGGAGACCCAGTACTTC.